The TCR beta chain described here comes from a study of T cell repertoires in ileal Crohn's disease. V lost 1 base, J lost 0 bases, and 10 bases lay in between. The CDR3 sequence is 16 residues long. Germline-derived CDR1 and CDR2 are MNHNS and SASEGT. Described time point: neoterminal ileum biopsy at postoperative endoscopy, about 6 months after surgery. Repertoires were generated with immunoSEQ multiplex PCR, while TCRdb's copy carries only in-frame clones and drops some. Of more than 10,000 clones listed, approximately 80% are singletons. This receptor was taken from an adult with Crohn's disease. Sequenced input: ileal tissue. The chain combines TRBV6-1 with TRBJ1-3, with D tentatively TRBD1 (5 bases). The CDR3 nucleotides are TGTGCCAGCAGTGAAGTCAGGGCCCACTCTGGAAACACCATATATTTT. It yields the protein CASSEVRAHSGNTIYF.